Only one count was recorded for the clone carrying this TCR beta chain. Its antigen remains unknown. The sample comes from a study of T cells in Graves' hyperthyroidism and ophthalmopathy. Study-level points and caveats: With a median lead of around 6.7 months before onset, the model predicted ophthalmopathy. Among thyroid clonotypes expanded above 0.001, most also appeared in blood.

V was trimmed by 6 bases and J by 5 bases, leaving 19 bases between them. CDR3 length: 15 amino acids. CDR1 is WSHSY, CDR2 SAAADI, per germline. Patients were excluded for uncontrolled infection, other autoimmune disease, pregnancy or lactation. Diagnosis relied on clinical symptoms, serum thyroxine and TRAb, thyroid ultrasound and orbital computed tomography. What was amplified from RNA transcripts were TCR beta CDR3 regions. During a first-round RT-PCR of the TCR CDR3, the HTBI primer set was used. TCRdb reprocessed the multiplex PCR reads with MiXCR, giving one entry per CDR3 protein. The sample includes 500,000 to 800,000 distinct CDR3 sequences, just under 45% of them seen just once.

The sequenced sample was peripheral blood or thyroid tissue (not recorded which). The clonotype was recovered from an adult man with Graves' disease, either hyperthyroidism or ophthalmopathy (not recorded which). V is TRBV10-2 and J is TRBJ2-5; D might be TRBD1 (6 bases). The DNA of the CDR3 is TGCGCCAGCAGGGCCAGGGGTGGGAACGCGGAGACCCAGTACTTC. It specifies CASRARGGNAETQYF.